The source of this T cell receptor (beta chain) is a study of blood T cell repertoires in COVID-19. Across the whole study: T cells, B-cell-depleted T cells, or PBMCs supplied cDNA or gDNA.

Enrolled through a virtual design, the participants were between about 18 and 100 years of age and came from 24 US areas. Cohorts were assigned according to the clinical history that participants reported. CDR3 length: 17 residues. V lost 8 bases and J lost 0, with 20 bases in between. The germline V gene encodes CDR1 LNHDA and CDR2 SQIVND (reference sequence). This clone was seen a single time. The assay was immunoSEQ multiplex PCR, and TCRdb's table has in-frame clones only and misses some. The table shows almost 500,000 clones, with approximately 86% occurring only once. The sequenced sample consisted of PBMCs or T cells enriched from blood (not recorded which). The rearrangement joins TRBV19 to TRBJ1-3; D is possibly TRBD1 (5 bases). This sequence originates from a woman between 55 and 75 years old who had recovered from COVID-19. CDR3 loop: CASRPTGTSRSGNTIYF. For the CDR3, the DNA is TGTGCCAGTCGCCCTACTGGGACTTCACGCTCTGGAAACACCATATATTTT. The variable domain in full, completed from reference TRBV19 and TRBJ1-3, reads DGGITQSPKYLFRKEGQNVTLSCEQNLNHDAMYWYRQDPGQGLRLIYYSQIVNDFQKGDIAEGYSVSREKKESFPLTVTSAQKNPTAFYLCASRPTGTSRSGNTIYFGEGSWLTVV.